The 26 T cell receptor beta chains reported below all come from one sample, sequenced in a study of graft-versus-host responses after intestinal transplantation. Profiled with immunoSEQ multiplex PCR; TCRdb holds only in-frame clones, not every one. In the table there are over 100,000 clones, approximately 95% of which are singletons. Which antigens these TCRs recognize remains unknown. Sequences were derived from unstimulated CD8+ T cells sorted from spleen or lymph node cells, sampled before intestinal transplant. The receptors come from a human donor who received an intestinal transplant.

The rearrangement uses TRBV14 and TRBJ2-6, with D uncertain. This CDR3 spans 14 amino acids. V was trimmed by 4 bases and J by 9 bases, leaving 13 bases between them. Germline assignment: CDR1 SGHDN and CDR2 FVKESK. CDR3 protein: CASSPDGSGNVLTF. Here the CDR3 DNA reads TGTGCCAGCAGCCCGGACGGTTCTGGCAACGTCCTGACTTTC.

This clone showed up just a few times. The V call is TRBV7-2, the J call TRBJ1-2; 8 bases line up with TRBD1. From germline, CDR1 is SGHTA and CDR2 FQGNSA. V shed 5 bases and J 4 bases; nucleotides not matched to a gene: 6. The CDR3 length is 14 residues. The CDR3 DNA reads as TGTGCCAGCAGCCCGACAGGGGCACTCTATGGCTACACCTTC. This gives the protein CASSPTGALYGYTF.

J is TRBJ1-3 and V is TRBV5-6; D remains ambiguous. Trimming took off 5 bases at V and 0 bases at J, with 9 bases between the two ends. This CDR3 region has 14 residues. Germline-derived CDR1 and CDR2 are SGHDT and YYEEEE. The CDR3 DNA is TGTGCCAGCAGTCAAATGATCTCTGGAAACACCATATATTTT. Translation gives CASSQMISGNTIYF.

This chain uses TRBV4-1 with TRBJ2-1; D might be TRBD2 (5 bases). The V gene's germline CDR1 is MGHRA and CDR2 YSYEKL. Deletions cut 1 base from V and 5 bases from J, with 6 bases between. CDR3 length: 13 amino acids. Here the CDR3 reads CASSQGADNEQFF. The CDR3 nucleotides read TGCGCCAGCAGCCAAGGAGCGGACAATGAGCAGTTCTTC.

The rearrangement uses TRBV10-2 and TRBJ2-1; D is undetermined. The CDR3 length is 12 residues. Germline V lookup: CDR1 WSHSY, CDR2 SAAADI. Trimming removed 5 bases at V and 5 bases at J, with 7 bases between. CDR3 DNA sequence: TGCGCCAGCAGTCCTGCCGACAATGAGCAGTTCTTC. It translates to CASSPADNEQFF.

The chain links TRBV9 to TRBJ2-7; D is uncertain. The CDR3 is 13 amino acids. Between the trimmed V and J ends, which lost 3 bases and 2 bases, there was a span of 9 bases. In germline, CDR1 is SGDLS, CDR2 YYNGEE. CDR3 region: CASSGGPTYEQYF. The DNA for the CDR3 is TGTGCCAGCAGCGGCGGTCCCACCTACGAGCAGTACTTC.

This chain links TRBV4-1 with TRBJ2-7; D is unclear. Germline-derived CDR1 and CDR2 are MGHRA and YSYEKL. The CDR3 spans 15 residues. V was clipped by 0 bases and J by 0 bases, with 9 bases between them. The chain's CDR3 is CASSQETGVSYEQYF. CDR3 DNA: TGCGCCAGCAGCCAAGAGACTGGGGTCTCCTACGAGCAGTACTTC.

This clone was counted only a few times. The chain employs TRBV10-2 and TRBJ2-7; 8 bases align to TRBD1. The CDR3 has 10 residues. The V gene's germline CDR1 is WSHSY and CDR2 SAAADI. The CDR3 sequence: CATGGYEQYF. The DNA for the CDR3 is TGCGCAACAGGGGGCTACGAGCAGTACTTC.

The chain recombines TRBV13 with TRBJ2-1; 7 bases map to TRBD2. With 1 base clipped from V and 6 bases from J, the junction kept 6 bases outside the gene matches. Germline CDR1 and CDR2: PRHDT and FYEKMQ (reference sequence). The CDR3 has 15 amino acids. The CDR3 DNA is TGTGCCAGCAGCTTAGTGGTACTAGCGTTCAATGAGCAGTTCTTC. Translated: CASSLVVLAFNEQFF.

This rearrangement joins TRBV6-6 to TRBJ2-7; TRBD1 might be the D (5 bases). Trimming took off 7 bases at V and 0 bases at J, with 13 bases between the two ends. In germline, CDR1 is MNHNY, CDR2 SVGAGI (reference sequence). The CDR3 is 14 amino acids. The CDR3 reads CASIPYRSSYEQYF. Here the CDR3 DNA reads TGTGCCAGCATTCCTTACAGGAGCTCCTACGAGCAGTACTTC.

This clone appeared once. Germline is not matched at one junction end, which may reflect a read error. The rearrangement uses TRBV7-2 and TRBJ1-4, with TRBD1 as a possible D gene (6 bases). CDR1 SGHTA and CDR2 FQGNSA come from the germline V gene. The CDR3 has 16 amino acids. Written as DNA, the CDR3 is TGTGCCAGCAGCTTAGCGGCGGGGGGCGCGAGGGAAAAACTGCTTTTT. Protein: CASSLAAGGAREKLLF. The full variable domain, in which reference TRBV7-2 and TRBJ1-4 provide the parts outside the CDR3, is GAGVSQSPSNKVTEKGKDVELRCDPISGHTALYWYRQSLGQGLEFLIYFQGNSAPDKSGLPSDRFSAERTGGSVSTLTIQRTQQEDSAVYLCASSLAAGGAREKLLFGSGTQLSVL.

The chain links TRBV6-4 to TRBJ2-1, with TRBD2 matching over 13 bases. Per the germline V gene, CDR1 is MRHNA and CDR2 is SNTAGT. The CDR3 has 17 amino acids. Losses at the gene ends were 9 bases for V and 0 bases for J; bases not matched to a gene: 8. In nucleotides, the CDR3 is TGTGCCAGTCCTGGACTAGCGGGAGTCTTCTCCTACAATGAGCAGTTCTTC. Amino acid sequence: CASPGLAGVFSYNEQFF.

The J gene is TRBJ2-5, the V gene TRBV28; 7 nucleotides line up with TRBD1. Germline V gene data show CDR1 as MDHEN and CDR2 as SYDVKM. CDR3 length: 14 residues. Trimming removed 7 bases from V and 3 bases from J; junction bases left unmatched: 8. Here the CDR3 reads CASTKDRVKETQYF. The DNA of the CDR3 is TGTGCCAGCACCAAAGACAGGGTAAAAGAGACCCAGTACTTC.

The chain carries TRBV2 and TRBJ1-5; no reliable D call. The V gene's germline CDR1 is SNHLY and CDR2 FYNNEI. Deletions cut 2 bases from V and 3 bases from J, with 2 bases between. This CDR3 spans 12 amino acids. The CDR3 nucleotides read TGTGCCAGCAGTGAATACAATCAGCCCCAGCATTTT. The encoded protein is CASSEYNQPQHF.

CDR3 sequence reads: CARSPERGQETQYF. The CDR3 coding sequence is TGTGCCAGAAGCCCGGAGAGGGGACAAGAGACCCAGTACTTC. The gene calls are TRBV5-3 and TRBJ2-5; the D gene could be TRBD1 or TRBD2 (5 bases each). TRBV5-3 carries the ORF label, with uncertain function. Deletions cut 4 bases from V and 2 bases from J, with 12 bases between. The CDR3 loop spans 14 amino acids.

The V call is TRBV7-2, the J call TRBJ1-3, with D hard to call. The CDR3 length is 14 residues. The germline V gene has CDR1 SGHTA and CDR2 FQGNSA. Deletions cut 1 base from V and 4 bases from J, with 8 bases between. The CDR3 region has the DNA TGTGCCAGCAGCTTAGAGGAGGGAGGAAACACCATATATTTT. It codes for CASSLEEGGNTIYF.

The chain is built from TRBV7-9 and TRBJ2-1; a weak D match, TRBD2 (6 bases). V was shortened by 5 bases and J by 1 base, with 12 bases between the two germline ends. This CDR3 has 15 residues. Per the germline V gene, CDR1 is SEHNR and CDR2 is FQNEAQ (reference sequence). CDR3 coding DNA: TGTGCCAGCAGCCCGGAGGGGAAATCCTACAATGAGCAGTTCTTC. It translates to CASSPEGKSYNEQFF.

The chain joins TRBV5-1 to TRBJ2-7; D is uncertain. In germline, CDR1 is SGHRS, CDR2 YFSETQ. Trimming stripped 0 bases from V and 2 bases from J, with 18 bases between. This CDR3 is built from 17 residues. The CDR3 DNA follows: TGCGCCAGCAGCTTGGAAACTATAGGCTCTGGGGCCTACGAGCAGTACTTC. The encoded protein is CASSLETIGSGAYEQYF.

The chain is built from TRBV4-1 and TRBJ2-1; 10 bases fit TRBD1. Germline assignment: CDR1 MGHRA and CDR2 YSYEKL. V shed 4 bases and J 8 bases; nucleotides not matched to a gene: 8. This CDR3 region has 15 residues. CDR3 DNA sequence: TGCGCCAGCAGCCTTCGACAGGGGGCGCGGGATGAGCAGTTCTTC. Translation gives CASSLRQGARDEQFF.

The chain combines TRBV12-5 with TRBJ1-1; the match to TRBD1 covers 9 bases. Trimming took 6 bases from V and 0 from J; bases not matched to a gene: 11. CDR1 is LGHNT and CDR2 is FRNRAP in the germline V gene. The CDR3 has 17 residues. CDR3 DNA sequence: TGTGCTAGTGGCCTCACTTACAGGGGGCGCATGAACACTGAAGCTTTCTTT. Encoded protein: CASGLTYRGRMNTEAFF.

This chain connects TRBV5-4 to TRBJ2-5; 11 nucleotides match TRBD1. The CDR3 loop spans 14 amino acids. The trim removed 4 bases at V and 5 bases at J, leaving 4 bases unmatched. Germline CDR1 and CDR2: SGHNT and YYREEE (reference sequence). The CDR3, as DNA: TGTGCCAGCAGCACGGACAGGGGGCACGAGACCCAGTACTTC. Translated, it gives CASSTDRGHETQYF.

The rearrangement uses TRBV13 and TRBJ1-5; a weak D match, TRBD1 (5 bases). Germline values: CDR1 PRHDT, CDR2 FYEKMQ (reference sequence). This CDR3 comprises 16 residues. Trimming cost V 4 bases and J 8 bases, with 21 bases left between them. The CDR3 region has the DNA TGTGCCAGCAGCTCCAGAGGGGACGGGCCTTTGGAGCCCCAGCATTTT. Residues: CASSSRGDGPLEPQHF.

The chain has TRBV7-9 and TRBJ2-1; TRBD2 matches at 8 bases. The CDR3 length is 15 residues. The J segment lost 6 bases and the V segment lost 0 bases, leaving 4 bases of the junction unmatched. CDR1 is SEHNR, CDR2 FQNEAQ, per germline (reference sequence). In DNA, the CDR3 is TGTGCCAGCAGCTTAGCGAGCGGGAGCGGCAATGAGCAGTTCTTC. It specifies CASSLASGSGNEQFF. Variable domain in full (rest from reference TRBV7-9 and TRBJ2-1): DTGVSQNPRHKITKRGQNVTFRCDPISEHNRLYWYRQTLGQGPEFLTYFQNEAQLEKSRLLSDRFSAERPKGSFSTLEIQRTEQGDSAMYLCASSLASGSGNEQFFGPGTRLTVL.

The genes are TRBV4-3 and TRBJ2-2; 9 nucleotides line up with TRBD2. CDR3 length: 16 amino acids. CDR1 is LGHNA, CDR2 YSLEER, per germline. Germline trimming cut 6 bases from V and 0 bases from J; bases unmatched to any gene: 5. The CDR3 DNA reads TGCGCCAGCAGTTATAGCGGGAGTCCGAACACCGGGGAGCTGTTTTTT. Protein sequence: CASSYSGSPNTGELFF.

The chain recombines TRBV5-4 with TRBJ1-1; no definite D call. This CDR3 is 13 amino acids long. Germline V gene lookup returns CDR1 SGHNT and CDR2 YYREEE (reference sequence). V gave up 0 bases and J gave up 5 bases, with 8 bases separating them. The CDR3 DNA follows: TGTGCCAGCAGCTTGGCGAGCCTTACTGAAGCTTTCTTT. This sequence encodes CASSLASLTEAFF.

J is TRBJ1-2 and V is TRBV9; D call uncertain. The germline V gene encodes CDR1 SGDLS and CDR2 YYNGEE. The CDR3 spans 14 residues. Trimming took off 5 bases at V and 5 bases at J, with 16 bases between the two ends. The CDR3 sequence: CASSEDGRVYGYTF. DNA for the CDR3: TGTGCCAGCAGTGAAGACGGGCGAGTTTATGGCTACACCTTC.